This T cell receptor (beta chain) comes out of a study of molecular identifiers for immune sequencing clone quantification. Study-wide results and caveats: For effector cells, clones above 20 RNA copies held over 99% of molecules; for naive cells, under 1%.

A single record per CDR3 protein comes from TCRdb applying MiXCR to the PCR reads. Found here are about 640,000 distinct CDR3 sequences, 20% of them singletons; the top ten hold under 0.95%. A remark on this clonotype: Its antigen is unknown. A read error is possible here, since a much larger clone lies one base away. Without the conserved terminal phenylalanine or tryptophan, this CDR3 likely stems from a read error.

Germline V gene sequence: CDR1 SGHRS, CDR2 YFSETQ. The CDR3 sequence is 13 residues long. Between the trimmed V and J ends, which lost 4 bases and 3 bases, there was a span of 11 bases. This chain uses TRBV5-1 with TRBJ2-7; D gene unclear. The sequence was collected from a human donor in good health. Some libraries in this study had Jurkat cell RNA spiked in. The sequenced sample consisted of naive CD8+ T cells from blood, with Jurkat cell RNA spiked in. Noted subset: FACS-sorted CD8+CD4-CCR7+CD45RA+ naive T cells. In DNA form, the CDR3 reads TGCGCCAGCAGCCCAGACCAAGGCTACGAGCAGTACATC. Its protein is CASSPDQGYEQYI.